This T cell receptor (beta chain) was found in a study of blood T cell repertoires in COVID-19. Across the study: Samples taken during acute and convalescent COVID-19 were collected in the United States, Italy and Spain. T cells, B-cell-depleted T cells, or PBMCs provided the cDNA or gDNA that served as material.

While infection was still active, Seattle patients were enrolled and then followed longitudinally. Under the authors' procedure: The assay estimated nucleated cells by amplifying reference gene primers. Generated by immunoSEQ multiplex PCR, the TCRdb table keeps only in-frame clones and is missing some. V and J calls and clone size are copied from that table; D and trimming were computed from the DNA. The sample has 350,000 or so clones, roughly nine tenths seen once; the top ten hold approximately 4.1%. Source material: peripheral blood. The sequence was obtained from a woman aged 55-75 years with COVID-19, enrolled during active disease.

CDR3 loop: CASSLIAGSSGNTIYF. The CDR3 DNA sequence: TGTGCCAGCAGCTTAATCGCGGGCAGCTCTGGAAACACCATATATTTT. This chain connects TRBV11-2 to TRBJ1-3; no clear D gene. The CDR3 runs 16 residues. Trimming cost V 2 bases and J 0 bases, with 11 bases left between them. Germline values: CDR1 SGHAT, CDR2 FQNNGV. Full variable domain (remainder filled in from reference TRBV11-2 and TRBJ1-3): EAGVAQSPRYKIIEKRQSVAFWCNPISGHATLYWYQQILGQGPKLLIQFQNNGVVDDSQLPKDRFSAERLKGVDSTLKIQPAKLEDSAVYLCASSLIAGSSGNTIYFGEGSWLTVV.